Below are 6 T cell receptor beta chains sequenced from a single sample in a study of CXCR3-negative and CXCR3-positive naive CD8 T cells. 5' RACE with UMI labels generated the TRB cDNA libraries. No DNA is given; TCRdb re-called the 5' RACE reads and lists each CDR3 protein once. Here the sample table reports some 41,000 distinct CDR3 sequences. Sequencing was performed on memory CD8+ T cells from blood. The receptors stem from a human donor in good health. Some clones in this sample may be carry-over from other donors' samples.

This clonotype is identified as medium-sized from frequency. The chain couples TRBV7-6 to TRBJ2-1. Germline assignment: CDR1 SGHVS and CDR2 FNYEAQ. The CDR3 totals 14 residues. Here the CDR3 reads CASSLEVSRDEQFF.

The rearrangement links TRBV29-1 to TRBJ1-2; the D gene TCRdb calls, TRBD1, cannot be checked with no DNA. This CDR3 region has 12 residues. Per germline, CDR1 SQVTM and CDR2 ANQGSEA. The CDR3 region is CSVGSPDYGYTF.

The chain employs TRBV29-1 and TRBJ1-2; the TCRdb call, TRBD1, lacks DNA for checking. The CDR3 is 14 residues long. In germline, CDR1 is SQVTM, CDR2 ANQGSEA. CDR3 loop: CRLPGGETNYGYTF.

The chain has TRBV27 and TRBJ1-1; TCRdb lists TRBD1, though no DNA is available to test this call. The CDR3 spans 12 residues. Germline CDR1 and CDR2: MNHEY and SMNVEV (reference sequence). The CDR3 protein is CASTDSHGWAFF.

The chain joins TRBV27 to TRBJ2-7. The CDR3 length is 14 residues. Germline V gene sequence: CDR1 MNHEY, CDR2 SMNVEV (reference sequence). CDR3 residues: CASSLTAGAYEQYF.

The V and J genes are TRBV2 and TRBJ2-2; TCRdb gives TRBD1 as the D gene, but with no DNA this cannot be confirmed. The germline V gene encodes CDR1 SNHLY and CDR2 FYNNEI. The CDR3 covers 16 residues. The CDR3 spells CASRGALTGLSGELFF.